These 30 T cell receptor beta chains came from one sample sequenced in a study of Tregs in tolerant kidney transplant recipients. Data came from immunoSEQ multiplex PCR; TCRdb stores just in-frame clones and leaves some out. The table lists about 44,000 clones, 95% to 96% of them singletons. Which antigens these TCRs recognize remains unknown. The sample comprised Tregs from blood cultured with allogeneic cells. All receptors derive from a human donor in good health.

The chain is built from TRBV25-1 and TRBJ1-2; D is perhaps TRBD1 (6 bases). CDR3 length: 13 amino acids. Germline V gene lookup returns CDR1 MGHDK and CDR2 SYGVNS. V lost 3 bases and J 4 bases, leaving 9 bases between the germline ends. CDR3 region: CASSEGHLYGYTF. In nucleotides, the CDR3 is TGTGCCAGCAGTGAGGGACACCTCTATGGCTACACCTTC.

The chain has TRBV11-3 and TRBJ1-5; 10 bases are a match to TRBD1. The CDR3 covers 16 residues. V lost 2 bases, J lost 5 bases, and 6 bases stayed unmatched. Germline V gene sequence: CDR1 SGHNT, CDR2 YENEEA. This CDR3 is CASSLPTGGPDQPQHF. The CDR3 bases are TGTGCCAGCAGCTTACCGACAGGGGGCCCCGATCAGCCCCAGCATTTT.

This clone was detected once. This sequence joins TRBV5-1 and TRBJ2-3; D is possibly TRBD2 (6 bases). The CDR3 is 15 residues long. V gave up 1 base and J gave up 4 bases, with 13 bases separating them. CDR1 is SGHRS and CDR2 is YFSETQ in the germline V gene. The CDR3 DNA reads as TGCGCCAGCAGCTTGTTGGCGGGGTCCTCAGATACGCAGTATTTT. It translates to CASSLLAGSSDTQYF.

V is TRBV6-6 and J is TRBJ2-7; D remains ambiguous. Germline CDR1 is MNHNY and CDR2 is SVGAGI (reference sequence). CDR3 length: 15 amino acids. V lost 0 bases to trimming and J lost 2 bases, with 11 bases between them. The CDR3 protein is CASSYSGPTPYEQYF. CDR3 sequence (DNA): TGTGCCAGCAGTTACTCAGGGCCAACACCCTACGAGCAGTACTTC.

This clone was observed a single time. The chain employs TRBV5-4 and TRBJ2-4; TRBD1 matches at 10 bases. This CDR3 comprises 16 residues. Germline V gives CDR1 SGHNT, CDR2 YYREEE (reference sequence). The ends lost 1 base at V and 9 bases at J; junction bases unmatched: 10. CDR3 in amino acids: CASSLWGGGQGTIQYF. The CDR3 DNA reads as TGTGCCAGCAGCTTGTGGGGTGGGGGACAGGGGACCATTCAGTACTTC.

This clone appeared a few times. V usage is TRBV6-1 and J usage is TRBJ1-2; 9 bases are a match to TRBD1. Germline CDR1 reads MNHNS; CDR2 reads SASEGT. The CDR3 length is 13 residues. After removal of 6 bases from V and 8 bases from J, the junction contained 7 bases not matched to a gene. The CDR3 loop reads CASRSDRGRGYTF. Here the CDR3 DNA reads TGTGCCAGCAGGTCGGACAGGGGAAGAGGCTACACCTTC.

The gene calls are TRBV19 and TRBJ2-3; 7 nucleotides line up with TRBD1. Germline trimming cut 3 bases from V and 0 bases from J; bases unmatched to any gene: 9. This CDR3 has 17 residues. Germline V gives CDR1 LNHDA, CDR2 SQIVND (reference sequence). CDR3 loop: CASSIHPGTASTDTQYF. As DNA, the CDR3 is TGTGCCAGTAGTATCCACCCCGGGACAGCTAGCACAGATACGCAGTATTTT.

The gene calls are TRBV5-4 and TRBJ2-2, with TRBD2 matching over 12 bases. Unmatched junction bases numbered 11, after V lost 2 bases and J lost 9 bases. The germline gives CDR1 SGHNT, CDR2 YYREEE (reference sequence). The CDR3 contains 17 residues. The CDR3 is CASSFRVRTSGTRELFF. The CDR3 DNA reads as TGTGCCAGCAGCTTTCGGGTACGGACTAGCGGGACCCGGGAGCTGTTTTTT.

The chain combines TRBV30 with TRBJ1-5, with D uncertain. CDR3 length equals 14 residues. Germline CDR1 reads GTSNPN; CDR2 reads SVGIG (reference sequence). The V end was cut by 3 bases, the J end by 7 bases, with 16 bases between. The CDR3 is CAWSQLGMRQPQHF. In nucleotides, the CDR3 is TGTGCCTGGAGCCAGCTCGGGATGCGGCAGCCCCAGCATTTT.

This chain joins TRBV6-5 and TRBJ2-1; D uncertain. This CDR3 has 12 amino acids. Germline-derived CDR1 and CDR2 are MNHEY and SVGAGI. With 6 bases removed from V and 6 bases from J, the gap between germline ends came to 9 bases. The CDR3 DNA reads as TGTGCCAGCAGGACCGGGCCCAATGAGCAGTTCTTC. Its protein is CASRTGPNEQFF.

The genes are TRBV19 and TRBJ2-5, with D maybe TRBD1 (5 bases). CDR1 is LNHDA and CDR2 is SQIVND in the germline V gene (reference sequence). The V and J ends lost 5 bases and 4 bases respectively, with 17 bases between them. The CDR3 length is 15 residues. The CDR3 is CASSGSTAGGETQYF. As DNA, the CDR3 is TGTGCCAGTAGTGGGTCGACAGCCGGTGGAGAGACCCAGTACTTC.

The genes are TRBV18 and TRBJ2-7, with D possibly TRBD1 on 6 matching bases. The CDR3 has 15 amino acids. Germline V gene lookup returns CDR1 KGHSH and CDR2 LQKENI. V shed 1 base and J shed 1 base, with 11 bases lying between them. CDR3 bases: TGTGCCAGCTCACCACGGGGGCCGGGGTCCTACGAGCAGTACTTC. Amino acids: CASSPRGPGSYEQYF.

This clone was recorded only once. Here the CDR3 reads CASSPGTVGTEAFF. DNA of the CDR3: TGCGCCAGCAGCCCCGGGACAGTAGGCACTGAAGCTTTCTTT. The rearrangement uses TRBV5-1 and TRBJ1-1, with 7 positions matching TRBD1. The CDR3 sequence is 14 residues long. Germline loops: CDR1 SGHRS, CDR2 YFSETQ. V dropped 4 bases and J dropped 4; count of bases not matched to a gene: 7.

The chain uses TRBV4-1 and TRBJ1-2; 8 bases agree with TRBD1. Germline V gene lookup returns CDR1 MGHRA and CDR2 YSYEKL. V shed 4 bases, J shed 8 bases, and the junction held 15 bases outside the gene matches. The CDR3 extends over 16 amino acids. The CDR3 reads CASSPTLGQGARGYTF. CDR3 sequence (DNA): TGCGCCAGCAGCCCCACCCTGGGGCAGGGGGCGAGGGGCTACACCTTC.

In its sample, this clone was seen once. V gene TRBV7-7 combines with J gene TRBJ2-5; unclear D gene. The germline V gene encodes CDR1 SSHAT and CDR2 FNYEAQ (reference sequence). The CDR3 length is 13 residues. Trimming pared 0 bases from V and 5 bases from J, leaving 7 bases between. CDR3 sequence reads: CASSLAPRETQYF. The CDR3 DNA follows: TGTGCCAGCAGCTTAGCCCCCAGGGAGACCCAGTACTTC.

This chain uses TRBV5-4 with TRBJ2-5, with D uncertain. CDR1 is SGHNT, CDR2 YYREEE, per germline (reference sequence). V was pared by 0 bases and J by 0 bases, with 9 bases between. The CDR3 length is 15 residues. The CDR3 coding sequence is TGTGCCAGCAGCTTGGGCAGACTTTACCAAGAGACCCAGTACTTC. This codes for CASSLGRLYQETQYF.

The chain links TRBV9 to TRBJ1-4; TRBD1 matches 7 bases. This CDR3 contains 13 residues. V gave up 1 base and J gave up 10 bases; unmatched junction bases: 4. CDR1 and CDR2 (germline): SGDLS, YYNGEE. CDR3: CASSVHRGGKLFF. The CDR3 bases are TGTGCCAGCAGCGTACACAGGGGCGGAAAACTGTTTTTT.

This chain joins TRBV15 and TRBJ1-4; the D is unclear. This CDR3 spans 17 amino acids. Between the trimmed V and J ends, which lost 4 bases and 4 bases, there was a span of 19 bases. CDR1 LNHNV and CDR2 YYDKDF come from the germline V gene (reference sequence). CDR3 sequence (DNA): TGTGCCACCAGCAACGTAATTTTCGTCGGTAATAATGAAAAACTGTTTTTT. Translating gives CATSNVIFVGNNEKLFF.

The V and J genes are TRBV7-3 and TRBJ1-1; D is uncertain. CDR3 length equals 13 residues. Trimming shortened V by 5 bases and J by 0 bases, and 7 bases separated the two germline ends. Per the germline V gene, CDR1 is SGHTA and CDR2 is FQGTGA. CDR3 sequence: CASSKTLNTEAFF. As DNA, the CDR3 is TGTGCCAGCAGCAAGACACTGAACACTGAAGCTTTCTTT.

The chain is built from TRBV2 and TRBJ2-1; possible D gene TRBD2, 5 bases. CDR3 length: 14 amino acids. Deletions cut 5 bases from V and 7 bases from J, with 15 bases between. Germline values: CDR1 SNHLY, CDR2 FYNNEI. In nucleotides, the CDR3 is TGTGCCAGCAGTCTAAGCGCCAGCGGAAATGAGCAGTTCTTC. It encodes CASSLSASGNEQFF. Variable domain in full (rest from reference TRBV2 and TRBJ2-1): EPEVTQTPSHQVTQMGQEVILRCVPISNHLYFYWYRQILGQKVEFLVSFYNNEISEKSEIFDDQFSVERPDGSNFTLKIRSTKLEDSAMYFCASSLSASGNEQFFGPGTRLTVL.

The chain links TRBV7-3 to TRBJ1-2; TRBD1 aligns across 9 bases. CDR1 is SGHTA, CDR2 FQGTGA, per germline. The CDR3 covers 15 residues. J lost 4 bases, V lost 3 bases, and 6 bases had no gene match. The CDR3 DNA sequence: TGTGCCAGCAGCTTTGGCCGGACAGGGGTCTATGGCTACACCTTC. Translating gives CASSFGRTGVYGYTF.

The chain uses TRBV15 and TRBJ2-7, with D tentatively TRBD2 (5 bases). The V gene lost 1 base and the J gene lost 4 bases, with 11 bases spanning the gap. CDR1 is LNHNV and CDR2 is YYDKDF in the germline V gene (reference sequence). The CDR3 is 14 amino acids. The CDR3 sequence: CATSRGPGFYEQYF. The CDR3 nucleotides are TGTGCCACCAGCAGAGGCCCGGGGTTTTACGAGCAGTACTTC.

V usage is TRBV10-1 and J usage is TRBJ2-3; no clear D. Germline loops: CDR1 WNHNN, CDR2 SYGVQD (reference sequence). The V and J ends lost 5 bases and 6 bases respectively, with 12 bases between them. The CDR3 is 13 amino acids. The DNA for the CDR3 is TGCGCCAGCAGTATCCGCCCGAGGGATACGCAGTATTTT. Translation gives CASSIRPRDTQYF.

The chain employs TRBV19 and TRBJ1-5; 7 nucleotides line up with TRBD1. The CDR3 has 19 amino acids. The germline V gene has CDR1 LNHDA and CDR2 SQIVND (reference sequence). The V gene end was trimmed by 3 bases and the J gene end by 3 bases; junction bases not matched to a gene: 17. CDR3 in amino acids: CASSILGIRGTEVNQPQHF. DNA for the CDR3: TGTGCCAGTAGTATTTTGGGTATTAGGGGGACAGAAGTCAATCAGCCCCAGCATTTT.

The chain recombines TRBV10-1 with TRBJ2-7, with a weak D call TRBD1 (6 bases). The CDR3 sequence is 13 residues long. Germline V gives CDR1 WNHNN, CDR2 SYGVQD (reference sequence). Trimming stripped 4 bases from V and 5 bases from J, with 12 bases between. The CDR3 region has the DNA TGCGCCAGCAGTGGAGTACAGGGCCACGAGCAGTACTTC. Its translation: CASSGVQGHEQYF.

The chain joins TRBV11-2 to TRBJ2-7; 8 bases are a match to TRBD2. Losses at the gene ends were 5 bases for V and 0 bases for J; bases not matched to a gene: 3. The germline V gene has CDR1 SGHAT and CDR2 FQNNGV. The CDR3 runs to 14 residues. CDR3 coding DNA: TGTGCCAGCAGCCCGCGGGGGGTCTCCTACGAGCAGTACTTC. Translated, it gives CASSPRGVSYEQYF.

This chain uses TRBV5-5 with TRBJ1-1; D is undetermined. V lost 2 bases and J 2 bases, leaving 13 bases between the germline ends. The CDR3 sequence is 15 residues long. Germline assignment: CDR1 SGHKS and CDR2 YYEKEE (reference sequence). The CDR3 DNA is TGTGCCAGCAGCTTAAGGGTCTACATTAACACTGAAGCTTTCTTT. Its protein is CASSLRVYINTEAFF.

This clone appeared a single time. The rearrangement links TRBV19 to TRBJ2-5; D tentatively fits TRBD1 or TRBD2 (7 bases each). The CDR3 loop spans 15 amino acids. Germline V gene data show CDR1 as LNHDA and CDR2 as SQIVND (reference sequence). The ends were cut back, 7 bases at V and 4 bases at J, with 19 bases in the middle. The CDR3 DNA reads as TGTGCCAGTACGAGAAGGGGGCGCGGGGGAGAGACCCAGTACTTC. Translating it yields CASTRRGRGGETQYF.

This clone was detected only once. The genes are TRBV5-6 and TRBJ1-2; D ambiguous. The length of the CDR3 is 16 residues. Germline-derived CDR1 and CDR2 are SGHDT and YYEEEE. The V end was cut by 0 bases, the J end by 8 bases, with 20 bases between. The CDR3 loop reads CASSLARYRRRGGYTF. DNA of the CDR3: TGTGCCAGCAGCTTGGCCCGGTACCGGCGTCGCGGAGGCTACACCTTC.

V gene TRBV6-6 combines with J gene TRBJ1-2, with TRBD1 matching 9 bases. The germline V gene encodes CDR1 MNHNY and CDR2 SVGAGI (reference sequence). The V and J ends lost 9 bases and 8 bases, in that order; junction bases with no gene match: 7. The CDR3 extends over 12 amino acids. In DNA, the CDR3 is TGTGCCAGTTCCCGGGACAGGGTAGGCTACACCTTC. This encodes CASSRDRVGYTF.